The entry below gives a single T cell receptor (beta chain) sequence along with its context. The V gene's germline CDR1 is LGHDT and CDR2 YNNKEL (reference sequence). V was cut by 5 bases and J by 5 bases, with 13 bases left in between. There are 14 residues in the CDR3. The data are from a study of blood T cells in healthy people across ages. Through a sample-barcoded 5' primer and a J-beta primer mix, a second PCR was run for about 6 to 11 cycles. In TCRdb, the 5' RACE reads were re-called with MiXCR into one record per CDR3 protein. Among around 1,900,000 distinct CDR3 sequences, about 39% were seen once, and the ten largest hold 20% to 25%.

The rearrangement uses TRBV3-1 and TRBJ2-1; weak D call: TRBD2 (6 bases). Sequencing used blood. This TCR was recovered from a human donor in good health. The CDR3 DNA is TGTGCCAGCAGCGAGGGACTCCCCGACAATGAGCAGTTCTTC. It is translated as CASSEGLPDNEQFF.